Presented here are 6 T cell receptor beta chains from one specimen sequenced in a study of CD8 T cells in Susac syndrome. An amount of RNA that ranged from about 0.45 to 1 ug was reverse transcribed with random hexamers. MiXCR, applied by TCRdb to the immunoSEQ multiplex PCR reads, yields one record per CDR3 protein. The sample holds about 83,000 distinct CDR3 sequences, more than 85% seen once. What was sequenced was CD8+ T cells from PBMCs. These receptors originate from a human donor with Susac syndrome.

This clonotype was detected only once. This chain connects TRBV12-3 or TRBV12-4 to TRBJ2-3; 8 positions agree with TRBD2. J gave up 4 bases and V 0 bases, and 6 bases lay outside the gene matches. The CDR3 consists of 16 residues. The CDR3 coding sequence is TGTGCCAGCAGTTTAGCTTTGGCGGGAGGCCCAGATACGCAGTATTTT. This encodes CASSLALAGGPDTQYF.

The J gene is TRBJ1-2, the V gene TRBV7-9, with 7 bases identical to TRBD1. Losses at the gene ends were 3 bases for V and 4 bases for J; bases not matched to a gene: 2. This CDR3 comprises 13 residues. The germline V gene encodes CDR1 SEHNR and CDR2 FQNEAQ (reference sequence). CDR3 protein: CASSFWDSYGYTF. As DNA, the CDR3 is TGTGCCAGCAGCTTCTGGGACAGCTATGGCTACACCTTC.

This clonotype was recorded a few times. The genes are TRBV7-6 and TRBJ2-7, with D hard to call. CDR1 is SGHVS, CDR2 FNYEAQ, per germline. V was clipped by 1 base and J by 0 bases, with 10 bases between them. The CDR3 spans 15 residues. The CDR3 coding sequence is TGTGCCAGCAGCTTAGGCGTAGGTAGCTCCTACGAGCAGTACTTC. Amino acids: CASSLGVGSSYEQYF.

The chain carries TRBV20-1 and TRBJ2-7; no clear D gene. The length of the CDR3 is 17 residues. Trimming removed 3 bases at V and 4 bases at J, with 25 bases between. CDR1 is DFQATT, CDR2 SNEGSKA, per germline (reference sequence). The CDR3 reads CSARSTVRPVLGYEQYF. The CDR3 DNA sequence: TGCAGTGCTAGGTCCACGGTTAGGCCGGTGTTGGGATACGAGCAGTACTTC.

The V call is TRBV11-2, the J call TRBJ1-1; D remains ambiguous. Trimming left V 9 bases short and J 7 bases short, with 12 bases between. The V gene's germline CDR1 is SGHAT and CDR2 FQNNGV. CDR3 size: 11 residues. The CDR3 loop reads CASGSLDEAFF. The CDR3, as DNA: TGTGCCAGTGGGTCCCTCGATGAAGCTTTCTTT.

V gene TRBV11-1 combines with J gene TRBJ2-1; TRBD1 aligns across 10 bases. CDR1 SGHAT and CDR2 FQDESV come from the germline V gene (reference sequence). Trimming cost V 5 bases and J 9 bases; bases outside gene matches: 10. The CDR3 has 15 residues. CDR3 nucleotide sequence: TGTGCCAGCAGCCACCTCCCGGGACAGGGGATTGAGCAGTTCTTC. Translated, it gives CASSHLPGQGIEQFF. The complete variable domain, with remaining parts taken from reference TRBV11-1 and TRBJ2-1, reads EAEVAQSPRYKITEKSQAVAFWCDPISGHATLYWYRQILGQGPELLVQFQDESVVDDSQLPKDRFSAERLKGVDSTLKIQPAELGDSAMYLCASSHLPGQGIEQFFGPGTRLTVL.